Listed below are T cell receptor beta chains from one sample, sequenced in a study of T cells in localized non-small cell lung cancer. Libraries were prepared by immunoSEQ multiplex PCR; TCRdb keeps only in-frame clonotypes and omits some of them. The sample lists approximately 2,500 clones, about 34% seen once, with approximately 17% in the top ten. The material sequenced was lung tumor tissue, taken before any cancer treatment. The receptors originated from an older female donor with stage II squamous cell lung carcinoma. CDR3s include the opening cysteine and the closing phenylalanine or tryptophan. The D gene is left open where the match is weak. Not all rows give a size; the values are once, few, many and, for expanded clones, a class.

>TRBV23-1|TRBJ1-1|-|few
TGCGCCAGCAGCCAAGATGACGGGGTGGGCACTGAAGCTTTCTTT
CASSQDDGVGTEAFF
>TRBV18|TRBJ2-1|TRBD1|-
TGTGCCAGCTCACCAGCTCCGACAGGGGGTTCCTACAATGAGCAGTTCTTC
CASSPAPTGGSYNEQFF
>TRBV12-5|TRBJ2-3|-|-
TGTGCTAGTGGTTTGGTAGGGGCAGGAGATACGCAGTATTTT
CASGLVGAGDTQYF
>TRBV19|TRBJ1-6|-|-
TGTGCCAGTAGTCCCCGGTCCCCCGCGGCGTATTCACCCCTCCACTTT
CASSPRSPAAYSPLHF
>TRBV9|TRBJ2-7|-|-
TGTGCCAGCAGCGCTGGGACGGCCTACGAGCAGTACTTC
CASSAGTAYEQYF
>TRBV18|TRBJ2-5|TRBD1|-
TGTGCCAGCTCACCAAACAGGGGGCGGACAGAGACCCAGTACTTC
CASSPNRGRTETQYF
>TRBV11-3|TRBJ2-2|-|-
TGTGCCAGCAGCTGGATTATAAGTCCGAACACCGGGGAGCTGTTTTTT
CASSWIISPNTGELFF
>TRBV29-1|TRBJ1-1|-|few
TGCAGCGTTGAAGATCCTCCAGGGATCTTGACCGAAGCTTTCTTT
CSVEDPPGILTEAFF
>TRBV11-3|TRBJ1-6|TRBD1|medium-sized
TGTGCCAGCAGCGCGTCTCGGACAGGGGGGTCACCCCTCCACTTT
CASSASRTGGSPLHF
>TRBV19|TRBJ2-1|-|few
TGTGCCAGTAGTATAAGGCGGGGGCTAGGCAATGAGCAGTTCTTC
CASSIRRGLGNEQFF
>TRBV18|TRBJ2-1|TRBD1|-
TGTGCCAGCTCACCGGCCGGGACAGGGTACAATGAGCAGTTCTTC
CASSPAGTGYNEQFF
>TRBV9|TRBJ2-3|TRBD2|-
TGTGCCAGCAGCCTTAGGGGATCTCGCGGGGGAACAACAGATACGCAGTATTTT
CASSLRGSRGGTTDTQYF
>TRBV6-8|TRBJ1-2|-|few
TGTGCCAGCAGTTACTCGGCTACAGGGAATGGCTACACCTTC
CASSYSATGNGYTF
>TRBV30|TRBJ2-2|-|few
TGTGCCTGGAGTGTATGGGACTTGGGGGCCGGGGAGCTGTTTTTT
CAWSVWDLGAGELFF
>TRBV10-2|TRBJ2-2|-|few
TGCGCCAGCAGTGATAACACCGGGGAGCTGTTTTTT
CASSDNTGELFF
>TRBV15|TRBJ1-4|TRBD1|-
TGTGCCACCAGCACCCCGACAGGGGGGGGAGAAAAACTGTTTTTT
CATSTPTGGGEKLFF
>TRBV28|TRBJ2-1|-|-
TGTGCCAGCAGTTTAGGAGGGGAAGGGGTCAATGAGCAGTTCTTC
CASSLGGEGVNEQFF
>TRBV6-8|TRBJ1-2|-|-
TGTGCCAGCAGTTTCGACAACTATGGCTACACCTTC
CASSFDNYGYTF
>TRBV29-1|TRBJ1-2|-|once
TGCAGCGTAGAAGCGGGTCCGCGAGGCTACACCTTC
CSVEAGPRGYTF
>TRBV6-8|TRBJ2-7|TRBD2|-
TGTGCCAGCAGGGCCGGGACCGGGGGGATATACGAGCAGTACTTC
CASRAGTGGIYEQYF
>TRBV11-3|TRBJ1-4|-|-
TGTGCCAGCAGCTTCCCTGAGGGGGGGAATGAAAAACTGTTTTTT
CASSFPEGGNEKLFF
>TRBV18|TRBJ2-1|TRBD2|once
TGTGCCAGCTCACCGGGACTAGCGGGGGACTTGGGTAATGAGCAGTTCTTC
CASSPGLAGDLGNEQFF
>TRBV10-3|TRBJ2-4|TRBD1|-
TGTGCCGTAGCTACAGGGGGCTTAGCCAAAAACATTCAGTACTTC
CAVATGGLAKNIQYF
>TRBV4-1|TRBJ1-4|-|-
TGCGCCAGCAGCCAAACCGACAGAAATGAAAAACTGTTTTTT
CASSQTDRNEKLFF
>TRBV16|TRBJ1-5|-|-
TGTGCCAGCAGCCAAAGAGGGGGAAGCAATCAGCCCCAGCATTTT
CASSQRGGSNQPQHF
>TRBV9|TRBJ1-1|-|-
TGTGCCAGCAGTTTCCCCGGGGACACGGTAGCTTTCTTT
CASSFPGDTVAFF
>TRBV28|TRBJ2-7|TRBD1|-
TGTGCCAGCAGGAGGACAGGGGGCGGAGAGCAGTACTTC
CASRRTGGGEQYF
>TRBV29-1|TRBJ2-7|TRBD1|few
TGCAGCGCCGCGCAATTCTGGACAGGGGGTTACGAGCAGTACTTC
CSAAQFWTGGYEQYF
>TRBV11-3|TRBJ2-5|-|medium-sized
TGTGCCAGCAGCACCCCCGGGAGACAAGAGACCCAGTACTTC
CASSTPGRQETQYF
>TRBV4-1|TRBJ1-6|-|medium-sized
TGCGCCAGCAGCCCGACCAGCGACACTACTTCACCCCTCCACTTT
CASSPTSDTTSPLHF
>TRBV6-1|TRBJ1-2|TRBD1|medium-sized
TGTGCCAGCAGTGAAGCGATGGGACAGGGAAGGTATGGCTACACCTTC
CASSEAMGQGRYGYTF
>TRBV9|TRBJ1-3|-|-
TGTGCCAGCAGCGTCACAGAGAGGGCTGGAAACACCATATATTTT
CASSVTERAGNTIYF
>TRBV6-8|TRBJ2-7|-|-
TGTGCCAGCAGTGTTACAGGCTACTACGAGCAGTACTTC
CASSVTGYYEQYF
>TRBV4-1|TRBJ2-2|TRBD2|-
TGCGCCAGCAGCCAAGATGTCCAGGAGGGGAGGGATCGCGGGGAGCTGTTTTTT
CASSQDVQEGRDRGELFF
>TRBV19|TRBJ1-1|-|-
TGTGCCAGTAGTACACAATCGGAAGCTTTCTTT
CASSTQSEAFF
>TRBV9|TRBJ2-7|TRBD1|-
TGTGCCAGCAGCGACCAGGGACAGGGATTGGATGAGCAGTACTTC
CASSDQGQGLDEQYF
>TRBV19|TRBJ1-2|-|-
TGTGCCAGTAGCTCGACAGGCGGTAACTATGGCTACACCTTC
CASSSTGGNYGYTF
>TRBV18|TRBJ1-5|-|-
TGTGCCAGCTCACCGGACAGAGATCAGCCCCAGCATTTT
CASSPDRDQPQHF
>TRBV6-8|TRBJ1-1|-|few
TGTGCCAGCAGTGAGAAGAGGAACACTGAAGCTTTCTTT
CASSEKRNTEAFF
>TRBV30|TRBJ2-7|-|-
TGTGCCTGGAGTCGACAGGGACTCTACGAGCAGTACTTC
CAWSRQGLYEQYF